A selection of T cell receptor beta chains follows, all from one sample in a study of shared clonotypes between healthy human individuals. This table comes from immunoSEQ multiplex PCR, and its TCRdb copy is limited to in-frame clones, with some not included. Here the sample spans 2 million to 2.5 million clones, approximately 96% being singletons. Source material: naive CD4+ T cells sorted from blood. The receptor source for this set is a man in his late teens or twenties in good health. CDR3s include the opening cysteine and the closing phenylalanine or tryptophan. Clone size appears in some rows only: once, few, many, or a class for an expanded clone.

abundance,v_gene,j_gene,CDR3aa
-,TRBV7-8,TRBJ2-4,CASSPSGGRAKNIQYF
-,TRBV28,TRBJ1-4,CASSLDRSATNEKLFF
few,TRBV5-4,TRBJ1-2,CASSGPDMWGYTF
-,TRBV5-1,TRBJ1-2,CASSLFPDSLINYGYTF
-,TRBV28,TRBJ1-2,CASSFPRSGTWTAYGYTF
-,TRBV5-5,TRBJ2-3,CASSLSRGASTDTQYF
-,TRBV7-6,TRBJ2-4,CASSLVPGTGAKNIQYF
-,TRBV25-1,TRBJ2-1,CASSELASGSYNEQFF
few,TRBV28,TRBJ1-4,CASSPPTGTNEKLFF
-,TRBV5-1,TRBJ1-1,CASSVAGVTEAFF
-,TRBV5-1,TRBJ1-4,CASRRDNEKLFF
-,TRBV5-1,TRBJ2-2,CASSLTGTFDTGELFF
-,TRBV7-6,TRBJ2-7,CASSLAAGAYEQYF
-,TRBV5-1,TRBJ2-2,CASSLEALNTGELFF
-,TRBV7-9,TRBJ1-5,CASSLQGRAQHF
-,TRBV25-1,TRBJ1-5,CASSGTGTGGNQPQHF
-,TRBV5-1,TRBJ2-7,CASSLEDRVAEQYF
-,TRBV11-2,TRBJ2-5,CASSRRTGEETQYF
-,TRBV30,TRBJ1-5,CAWSSRGSNQPQHF
-,TRBV5-1,TRBJ2-6,CATGLGYRPNVLTF
-,TRBV6-1,TRBJ2-2,CASSEGLAASGFTGELFF
-,TRBV19,TRBJ2-7,CASSATGGEQYF
-,TRBV19,TRBJ2-7,CASSPGSYEQYF
-,TRBV4-3,TRBJ2-7,CASSQGNEQYF
-,TRBV9,TRBJ1-1,CASSVAYEGVAFF
-,TRBV4-3,TRBJ1-5,CASSQEQNQPQHF
-,TRBV5-6,TRBJ1-5,CASSARDSGNQPQHF
-,TRBV4-1,TRBJ2-1,CASSYLGLAPNEQFF
-,TRBV28,TRBJ1-6,CATRGGTKASPLHF
once,TRBV1,TRBJ2-7,CTSSQDSGQEILREQYF
-,TRBV28,TRBJ1-4,CASSSRSEKNEKLFF
once,TRBV6-4,TRBJ2-2,CASSVAGAPTGELFF
once,TRBV5-4,TRBJ1-2,CASSDPGGVASYTF
-,TRBV19,TRBJ1-3,CASSILQAPGRDTIYF
once,TRBV4-3,TRBJ2-3,CASSQDGTRTDTQYF
-,TRBV11-3,TRBJ2-1,CASSSGLAGAYNEQFF
once,TRBV7-2,TRBJ2-7,CASSRGSSGSYEQYF
-,TRBV28,TRBJ2-7,CASSPPGAPYEQYF
-,TRBV2,TRBJ2-3,CASSFQITDTQYF
-,TRBV5-4,TRBJ1-6,CASSLPDSQGNSPLHF
-,TRBV5-1,TRBJ2-7,CASSLGAGSSYEQYF
-,TRBV18,TRBJ1-3,CASSPGQGENTIYF
-,TRBV2,TRBJ1-4,CASKPRTGIGEKLFF
-,TRBV28,TRBJ1-1,CASSYTGTAVNTEAFF
few,TRBV6-1,TRBJ2-3,CASRLGTSGEDTQYF
-,TRBV6-5,TRBJ2-5,CASRREETQYF